The clone carrying this TCR beta chain was observed a few times. These data originate in a study of T-cell memory formation after mild COVID-19. The ends lost 7 bases at V and 7 bases at J; junction bases unmatched: 4. The germline gives CDR1 DFQATT, CDR2 SNEGSKA (reference sequence). The CDR3 spans 11 residues. Each CDR3 protein is one row after TCRdb ran MiXCR on the 5' RACE reads. Of around 500,000 distinct CDR3 sequences listed, approximately 18% are singletons. The gene calls are TRBV20-1 and TRBJ2-5; 9 bases are a match to TRBD2. This receptor was obtained from an adult woman who had mild COVID-19 (a few samples of this study predate the infection). Cell type and time point are not known. Sequencing used PBMCs or a T cell subset sorted from them (not recorded which). CDR3 nucleotide sequence: TGCAGTGGAGGGACTAGCACGACCCAGTACTTC. Encoded protein: CSGGTSTTQYF.